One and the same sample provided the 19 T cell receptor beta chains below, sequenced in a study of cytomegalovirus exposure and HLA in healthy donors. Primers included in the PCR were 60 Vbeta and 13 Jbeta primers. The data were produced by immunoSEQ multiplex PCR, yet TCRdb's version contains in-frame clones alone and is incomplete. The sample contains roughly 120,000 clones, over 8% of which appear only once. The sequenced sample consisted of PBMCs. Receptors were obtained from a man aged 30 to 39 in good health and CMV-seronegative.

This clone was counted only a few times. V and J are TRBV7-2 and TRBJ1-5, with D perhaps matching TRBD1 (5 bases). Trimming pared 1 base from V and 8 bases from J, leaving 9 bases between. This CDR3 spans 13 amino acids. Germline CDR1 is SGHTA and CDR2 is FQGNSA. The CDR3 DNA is TGTGCCAGCAGCTTAGTATGGGGGGAGCCCCAGCATTTT. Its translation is CASSLVWGEPQHF.

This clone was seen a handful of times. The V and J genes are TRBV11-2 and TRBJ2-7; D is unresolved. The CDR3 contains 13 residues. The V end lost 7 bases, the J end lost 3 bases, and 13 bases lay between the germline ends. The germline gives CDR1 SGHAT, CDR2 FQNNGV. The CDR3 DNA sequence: TGTGCCAGCACCCACGGTAGAGGCTACGAGCAGTACTTC. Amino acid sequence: CASTHGRGYEQYF.

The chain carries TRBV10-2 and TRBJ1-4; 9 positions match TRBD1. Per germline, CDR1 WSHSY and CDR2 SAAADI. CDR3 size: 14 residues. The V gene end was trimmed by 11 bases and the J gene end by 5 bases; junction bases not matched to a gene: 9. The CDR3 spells CASRPGTGNEKLFF. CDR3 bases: TGCGCCTCACGGCCCGGGACAGGGAATGAAAAACTGTTTTTT.

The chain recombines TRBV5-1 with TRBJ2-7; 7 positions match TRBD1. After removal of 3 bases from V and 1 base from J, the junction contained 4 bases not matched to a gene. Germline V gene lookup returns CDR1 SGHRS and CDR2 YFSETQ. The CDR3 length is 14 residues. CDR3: CASSSTGWSYEQYF. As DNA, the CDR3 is TGCGCCAGCAGCTCGACAGGGTGGTCCTACGAGCAGTACTTC.

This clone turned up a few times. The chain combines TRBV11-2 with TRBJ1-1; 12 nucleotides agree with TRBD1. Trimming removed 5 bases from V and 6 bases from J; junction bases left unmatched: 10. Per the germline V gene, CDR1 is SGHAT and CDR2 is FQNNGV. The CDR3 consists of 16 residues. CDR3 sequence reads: CASSAGQGAGSAEAFF. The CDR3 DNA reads TGTGCCAGCAGCGCGGGACAGGGGGCTGGGAGTGCTGAAGCTTTCTTT. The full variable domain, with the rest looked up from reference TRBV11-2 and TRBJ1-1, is EAGVAQSPRYKIIEKRQSVAFWCNPISGHATLYWYQQILGQGPKLLIQFQNNGVVDDSQLPKDRFSAERLKGVDSTLKIQPAKLEDSAVYLCASSAGQGAGSAEAFFGQGTRLTVV.

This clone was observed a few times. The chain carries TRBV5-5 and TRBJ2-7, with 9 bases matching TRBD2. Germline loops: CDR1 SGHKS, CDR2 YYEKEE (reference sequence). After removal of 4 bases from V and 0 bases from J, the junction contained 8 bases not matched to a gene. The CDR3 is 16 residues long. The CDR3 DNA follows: TGTGCCAGCAGCCTATCCGGGACTAGCAGCTCCTACGAGCAGTACTTC. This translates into CASSLSGTSSSYEQYF.

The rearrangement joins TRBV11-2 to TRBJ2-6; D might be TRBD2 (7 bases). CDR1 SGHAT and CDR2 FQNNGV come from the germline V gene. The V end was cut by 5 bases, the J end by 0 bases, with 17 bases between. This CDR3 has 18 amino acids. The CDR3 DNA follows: TGTGCCAGCAGCCCCAAGGGGGGGGCGCGCTCTGGGGCCAACGTCCTGACTTTC. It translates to CASSPKGGARSGANVLTF. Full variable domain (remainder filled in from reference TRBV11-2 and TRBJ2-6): EAGVAQSPRYKIIEKRQSVAFWCNPISGHATLYWYQQILGQGPKLLIQFQNNGVVDDSQLPKDRFSAERLKGVDSTLKIQPAKLEDSAVYLCASSPKGGARSGANVLTFGAGSRLTVL.

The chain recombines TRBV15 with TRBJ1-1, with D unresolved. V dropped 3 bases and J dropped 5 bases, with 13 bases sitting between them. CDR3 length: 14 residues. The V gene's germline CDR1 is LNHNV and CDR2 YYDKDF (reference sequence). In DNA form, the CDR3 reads TGTGCCACCAGCAGGTGGAGGGAAGAAACTGAAGCTTTCTTT. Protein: CATSRWREETEAFF.

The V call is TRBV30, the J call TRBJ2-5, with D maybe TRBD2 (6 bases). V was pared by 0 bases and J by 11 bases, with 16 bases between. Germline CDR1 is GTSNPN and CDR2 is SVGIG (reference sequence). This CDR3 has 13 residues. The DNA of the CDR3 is TGTGCCTGGAGTGTAACCAGGTCGGGGGAGCAGTACTTC. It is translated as CAWSVTRSGEQYF.

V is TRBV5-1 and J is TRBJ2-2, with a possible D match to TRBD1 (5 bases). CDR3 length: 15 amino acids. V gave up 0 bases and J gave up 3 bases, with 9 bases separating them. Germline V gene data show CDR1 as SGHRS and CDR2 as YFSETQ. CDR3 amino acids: CASSLAEGDTGELFF. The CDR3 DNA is TGCGCCAGCAGCTTGGCCGAAGGGGACACCGGGGAGCTGTTTTTT.

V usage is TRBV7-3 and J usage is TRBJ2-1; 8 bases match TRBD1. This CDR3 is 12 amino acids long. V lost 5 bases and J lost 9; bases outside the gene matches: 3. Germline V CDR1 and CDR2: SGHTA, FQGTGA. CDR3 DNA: TGTGCCAGCAGCCCCGGGACAGGTGAGCAGTTCTTC. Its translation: CASSPGTGEQFF.

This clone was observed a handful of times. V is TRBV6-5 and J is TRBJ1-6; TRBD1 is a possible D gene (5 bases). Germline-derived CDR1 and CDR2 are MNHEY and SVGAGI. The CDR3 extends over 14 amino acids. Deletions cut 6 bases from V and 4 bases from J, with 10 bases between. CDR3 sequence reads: CASRRGPYNSPLHF. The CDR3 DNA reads TGTGCCAGCAGGCGGGGCCCATATAATTCACCCCTCCACTTT.

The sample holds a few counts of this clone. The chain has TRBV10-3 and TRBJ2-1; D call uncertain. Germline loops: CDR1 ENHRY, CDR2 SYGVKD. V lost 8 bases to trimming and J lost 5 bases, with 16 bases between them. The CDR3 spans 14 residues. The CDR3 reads CAIGNRNSHNEQFF. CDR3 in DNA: TGTGCCATCGGTAACAGAAATAGTCACAATGAGCAGTTCTTC.

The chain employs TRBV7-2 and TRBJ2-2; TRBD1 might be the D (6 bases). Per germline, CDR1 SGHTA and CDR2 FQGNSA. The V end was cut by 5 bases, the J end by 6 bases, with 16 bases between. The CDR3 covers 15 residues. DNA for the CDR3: TGTGCCAGCAGCCTAAACGTCTGGGGGCCCGGGGAGCTGTTTTTT. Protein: CASSLNVWGPGELFF. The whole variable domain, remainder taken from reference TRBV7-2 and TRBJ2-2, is GAGVSQSPSNKVTEKGKDVELRCDPISGHTALYWYRQSLGQGLEFLIYFQGNSAPDKSGLPSDRFSAERTGGSVSTLTIQRTQQEDSAVYLCASSLNVWGPGELFFGEGSRLTVL.

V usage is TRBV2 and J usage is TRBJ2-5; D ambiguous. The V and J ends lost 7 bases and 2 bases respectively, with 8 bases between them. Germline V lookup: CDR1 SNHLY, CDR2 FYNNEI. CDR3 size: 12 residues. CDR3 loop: CASMEQQETQYF. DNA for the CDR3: TGTGCCAGCATGGAACAGCAAGAGACCCAGTACTTC. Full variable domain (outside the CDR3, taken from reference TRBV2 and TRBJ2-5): EPEVTQTPSHQVTQMGQEVILRCVPISNHLYFYWYRQILGQKVEFLVSFYNNEISEKSEIFDDQFSVERPDGSNFTLKIRSTKLEDSAMYFCASMEQQETQYFGPGTRLLVL.

CDR3 loop: CASSQVAGEADTQYF. The CDR3 nucleotides are TGCGCCAGCAGCCAAGTGGCGGGGGAGGCAGATACGCAGTATTTT. This chain uses TRBV4-1 with TRBJ2-3, with 7 bases aligning to TRBD2. The V segment lost 1 base and the J segment 4 bases; nucleotides outside the gene matches: 5. CDR1 and CDR2 (germline): MGHRA, YSYEKL. The CDR3 covers 15 residues.

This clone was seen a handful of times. CDR3: CASSEPGTGPQWAQYF. The CDR3 nucleotides read TGTGCCAGCAGCGAACCCGGGACAGGACCCCAGTGGGCCCAGTACTTC. The rearrangement uses TRBV25-1 and TRBJ2-5; 8 positions agree with TRBD1. The V gene end was trimmed by 6 bases and the J gene end by 9 bases; junction bases not matched to a gene: 18. Looked up from germline, CDR1 is MGHDK and CDR2 is SYGVNS. The CDR3 contains 16 residues.

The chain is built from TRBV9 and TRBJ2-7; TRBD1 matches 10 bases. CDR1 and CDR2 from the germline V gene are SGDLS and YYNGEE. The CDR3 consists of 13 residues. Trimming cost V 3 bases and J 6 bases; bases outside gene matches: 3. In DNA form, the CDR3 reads TGTGCCAGCAGCGCCGGGACAGGGGTCGAGCAGTACTTC. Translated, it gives CASSAGTGVEQYF. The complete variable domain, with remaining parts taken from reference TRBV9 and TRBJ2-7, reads DSGVTQTPKHLITATGQRVTLRCSPRSGDLSVYWYQQSLDQGLQFLIQYYNGEERAKGNILERFSAQQFPDLHSELNLSSLELGDSALYFCASSAGTGVEQYFGPGTRLTVT.

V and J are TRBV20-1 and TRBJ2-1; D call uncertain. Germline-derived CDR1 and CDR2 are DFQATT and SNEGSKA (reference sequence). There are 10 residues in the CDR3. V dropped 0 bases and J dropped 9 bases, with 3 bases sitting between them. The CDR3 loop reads CSARDREQFF. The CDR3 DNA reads TGCAGTGCTAGAGATCGTGAGCAGTTCTTC.